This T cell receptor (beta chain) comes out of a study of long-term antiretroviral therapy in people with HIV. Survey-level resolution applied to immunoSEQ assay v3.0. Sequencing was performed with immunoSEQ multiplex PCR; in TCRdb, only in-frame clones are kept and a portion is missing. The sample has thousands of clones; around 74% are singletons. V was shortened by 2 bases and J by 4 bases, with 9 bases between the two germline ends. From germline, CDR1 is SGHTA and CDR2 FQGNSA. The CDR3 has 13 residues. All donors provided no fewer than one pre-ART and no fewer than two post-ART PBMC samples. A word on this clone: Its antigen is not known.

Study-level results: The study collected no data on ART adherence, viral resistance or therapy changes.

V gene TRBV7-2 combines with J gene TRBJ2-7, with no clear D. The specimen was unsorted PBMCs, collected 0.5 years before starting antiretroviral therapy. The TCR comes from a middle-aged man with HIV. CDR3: CASSLNSQYEQYF. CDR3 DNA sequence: TGTGCCAGCAGCTTAAACAGCCAGTACGAGCAGTACTTC.